What follows are 28 T cell receptor beta chains derived from one specimen sequenced in a study of blood T cells in healthy people across ages. Together with a sample-barcoded 5' primer, a J-beta primer mix was included in a second PCR lasting roughly 6 to 12 cycles. TCRdb reprocessed the 5' RACE reads via MiXCR and lists one record per CDR3 protein. Among 850,000 to 950,000 distinct CDR3 sequences listed, around 28% were seen once. Sequenced: blood. These receptors were collected from an elderly woman in good health.

For the CDR3, the DNA is TGTGCCACCAGTGATCGGACAGGGTGGGCCTACAATGAGCAGTTCTTC. Translating gives CATSDRTGWAYNEQFF. The chain couples TRBV24-1 to TRBJ2-1, with TRBD1 matching 8 bases. There are 16 residues in the CDR3. The J segment lost 2 bases and the V segment lost 3 bases, leaving 5 bases of the junction unmatched. CDR1 is KGHDR, CDR2 SFDVKD, per germline.

The sample holds a few counts of this clonotype. V and J are TRBV12-3 or TRBV12-4 and TRBJ1-2, with a weak D call TRBD1 (6 bases). This CDR3 has 16 amino acids. Trimming took off 6 bases at V and 8 bases at J, with 25 bases between the two ends. CDR3 loop: CASRFNTGGRMQGYTF. The CDR3 region has the DNA TGTGCCAGCAGGTTCAACACGGGGGGGCGCATGCAGGGCTACACCTTC.

The chain carries TRBV5-1 and TRBJ2-7; no firm D call. CDR1 and CDR2 from the germline V gene are SGHRS and YFSETQ. The CDR3 has 13 residues. The V and J ends lost 2 bases and 3 bases respectively, with 9 bases between them. The CDR3 nucleotides read TGCGCCAGCAGCTTCGACTCTGACTACGAGCAGTACTTC. As protein: CASSFDSDYEQYF.

This clonotype was seen a handful of times. The chain joins TRBV5-4 to TRBJ2-7; TRBD1 matches 8 bases. Looked up from germline, CDR1 is SGHNT and CDR2 is YYREEE (reference sequence). The V gene end was trimmed by 1 base and the J gene end by 7 bases; junction bases not matched to a gene: 13. The CDR3 loop spans 16 amino acids. Here the CDR3 reads CASSLSAGGTYNEQYF. The CDR3 nucleotides read TGTGCCAGCAGCTTGAGTGCAGGGGGCACCTACAATGAGCAGTACTTC.

The chain links TRBV2 to TRBJ1-6; D unresolved. Trimming shortened V by 4 bases and J by 6 bases, and 7 bases separated the two germline ends. The CDR3 loop spans 13 amino acids. Germline CDR1 reads SNHLY; CDR2 reads FYNNEI. The CDR3 sequence: CASSGHSNSPLHF. DNA of the CDR3: TGTGCCAGCAGTGGACATTCTAATTCACCCCTCCACTTT.

At least ten counts were recorded for this clonotype. The chain is built from TRBV20-1 and TRBJ2-7; the match to TRBD1 covers 11 bases. Trimming removed 5 bases from V and 2 bases from J; junction bases left unmatched: 2. This CDR3 contains 13 residues. Germline-derived CDR1 and CDR2 are DFQATT and SNEGSKA (reference sequence). Here the CDR3 reads CSAGQGAAYEQYF. CDR3 nucleotide sequence: TGCAGTGCTGGACAGGGGGCTGCCTACGAGCAGTACTTC.

This clonotype was found many times. The gene calls are TRBV7-2 and TRBJ2-7; TRBD1 is a possible D gene (6 bases). This CDR3 is 13 amino acids long. Germline CDR1 is SGHTA and CDR2 is FQGNSA. The V gene lost 2 bases and the J gene lost 5 bases, with 10 bases spanning the gap. The CDR3 reads CASSLPSGDEQYF. CDR3 nucleotide sequence: TGTGCCAGCAGCTTACCTTCAGGGGACGAGCAGTACTTC.

This clonotype was observed many times. This chain links TRBV7-2 with TRBJ2-3; 8 bases match TRBD2. The V gene end was trimmed by 3 bases and the J gene end by 6 bases; junction bases not matched to a gene: 8. The CDR3 sequence is 15 residues long. The V gene's germline CDR1 is SGHTA and CDR2 FQGNSA. The CDR3 DNA reads as TGTGCCAGCAGCTTTAGCGGGGCGGCGATTGATACGCAGTATTTT. It specifies CASSFSGAAIDTQYF.

This clonotype was picked up many times. The V gene is TRBV7-9, the J gene TRBJ1-6, with a weak D call TRBD1 (6 bases). Germline V gene sequence: CDR1 SEHNR, CDR2 FQNEAQ (reference sequence). The V end was cut by 4 bases, the J end by 8 bases, with 21 bases between. The length of the CDR3 is 17 residues. CDR3 sequence (DNA): TGTGCCAGCAGCTCCCCCCCTAACAGGGTCATTGATTCACCCCTCCACTTT. Translated: CASSSPPNRVIDSPLHF.

The chain recombines TRBV5-1 with TRBJ2-1; D gene unclear. Gene TRBJ2-7 matches the end of the DNA better, so the J call may be wrong. The CDR3 consists of 16 residues. The germline V gene encodes CDR1 SGHRS and CDR2 YFSETQ. CDR3 in DNA: TGCGCCAGCAGCTTGTTCGAACGGAGCTCCTACAATGAGCAGTACTTC. Translated: CASSLFERSSYNEQYF.

This clonotype showed up many times. The genes are TRBV7-2 and TRBJ1-1; D ambiguous. Germline assignment: CDR1 SGHTA and CDR2 FQGNSA. V shed 0 bases and J shed 7 bases, with 6 bases lying between them. The CDR3 length is 12 residues. The CDR3 DNA is TGTGCCAGCAGCTTAGCCAGGAATGAAGCTTTCTTT. This translates into CASSLARNEAFF.

This clonotype showed up just once. The rearrangement links TRBV28 to TRBJ1-2; tentatively, D is TRBD1 (5 bases). The CDR3 loop spans 15 amino acids. V was pared by 7 bases and J by 4 bases, with 19 bases between. Germline lookup yields CDR1 MDHEN and CDR2 SYDVKM. The CDR3 spells CASTLGDRGGYGYTF. DNA of the CDR3: TGTGCCAGCACCCTGGGGGATCGGGGTGGCTATGGCTACACCTTC.

This clonotype came up many times. This chain joins TRBV20-1 and TRBJ2-1; D perhaps matches TRBD1 (5 bases). Per germline, CDR1 DFQATT and CDR2 SNEGSKA (reference sequence). The V end was cut by 6 bases, the J end by 5 bases, with 17 bases between. This CDR3 has 14 residues. CDR3 sequence reads: CSAGQGSTHNEQFF. For the CDR3, the DNA is TGCAGTGCGGGTCAGGGAAGCACACACAATGAGCAGTTCTTC.

This chain links TRBV4-3 with TRBJ1-3; the D is unclear. V was cut by 3 bases and J by 4 bases, with 13 bases left in between. Per germline, CDR1 LGHNA and CDR2 YSLEER. This CDR3 region has 15 residues. The CDR3 DNA follows: TGCGCCAGCAGCCACGACCCGGAGGCAGGAAACACCATATATTTT. Translation gives CASSHDPEAGNTIYF.

Only one count was recorded for this clonotype. The gene calls are TRBV5-6 and TRBJ2-1; D tentatively reads TRBD1 or TRBD2 (5 bases each). Germline CDR1 reads SGHDT; CDR2 reads YYEEEE. Trimming shortened V by 4 bases and J by 0 bases, and 11 bases separated the two germline ends. CDR3 length equals 15 residues. CDR3 region: CASSPWDGSYNEQFF. CDR3 in DNA: TGTGCCAGCAGCCCCTGGGACGGCTCCTACAATGAGCAGTTCTTC.

This clonotype turned up a few times. V gene TRBV6-1 combines with J gene TRBJ2-7; possible D gene TRBD2, 7 bases. Germline values: CDR1 MNHNS, CDR2 SASEGT. V lost 6 bases and J 5 bases, leaving 17 bases between the germline ends. This CDR3 is 14 amino acids long. CDR3: CASRETGGVDEQYF. The CDR3 coding sequence is TGTGCCAGCAGGGAAACGGGGGGCGTGGACGAGCAGTACTTC.

The rearrangement links TRBV2 to TRBJ2-3, with a weak D call TRBD2 (5 bases). Germline V gene lookup returns CDR1 SNHLY and CDR2 FYNNEI. The CDR3 totals 14 residues. Trimming took off 2 bases at V and 4 bases at J, with 10 bases between the two ends. CDR3 sequence (DNA): TGTGCCAGCAGTGAAAAGCGGAGCTCAGATACGCAGTATTTT. It encodes CASSEKRSSDTQYF. Drawing the rest from reference TRBV2 and TRBJ2-3, the complete variable domain is EPEVTQTPSHQVTQMGQEVILRCVPISNHLYFYWYRQILGQKVEFLVSFYNNEISEKSEIFDDQFSVERPDGSNFTLKIRSTKLEDSAMYFCASSEKRSSDTQYFGPGTRLTVL.

V and J are TRBV20-1 and TRBJ2-3; D is perhaps TRBD1 (5 bases). The CDR3 totals 13 residues. Trimming left V 4 bases short and J 2 bases short, with 10 bases between. CDR1 and CDR2 from the germline V gene are DFQATT and SNEGSKA (reference sequence). This CDR3 is CSATRQFTDTQYF. The CDR3 DNA reads TGCAGTGCTACCCGACAGTTCACAGATACGCAGTATTTT.

The J gene is TRBJ1-6, the V gene TRBV10-3; D not resolved. Germline assignment: CDR1 ENHRY and CDR2 SYGVKD. The CDR3 consists of 13 residues. Trimming took off 11 bases at V and 7 bases at J, with 15 bases between the two ends. In DNA, the CDR3 is TGTGCCGGGCAGAGGATTTGGAATTCACCCCTCCACTTT. As protein: CAGQRIWNSPLHF.

In its sample, this clonotype was seen a few times. V is TRBV20-1 and J is TRBJ2-1; 11 nucleotides agree with TRBD2. The CDR3 spans 15 residues. Trimming took 1 base from V and 8 from J; bases not matched to a gene: 7. CDR1 is DFQATT and CDR2 is SNEGSKA in the germline V gene (reference sequence). CDR3 in amino acids: CSARVTSGARDEQFF. The CDR3 nucleotides read TGCAGTGCTAGAGTGACTAGCGGGGCTCGGGATGAGCAGTTCTTC.

As concerns this clonotype: A single base separates this from a much larger clone, so it may be a read error. V gene TRBV28 combines with J gene TRBJ2-1; perhaps TRBD2 as D (6 bases). The end of the DNA aligns better with TRBJ2-7, so the J call may be wrong. This CDR3 has 17 amino acids. The germline V gene has CDR1 MDHEN and CDR2 SYDVKM. CDR3 region: CASSSAISGLSYNEQYF. Written as DNA, the CDR3 is TGTGCCAGCAGTTCAGCTATTAGCGGCCTCTCCTACAATGAGCAGTACTTC.

This clonotype was detected ten times or more. Compared with germline, one end of the junction differs, possibly owing to a read error. This chain connects TRBV6-5 to TRBJ1-2; perhaps TRBD1 as D (6 bases). The germline CDR1 and CDR2 sequences are MNHEY and SVGAGI. The CDR3 loop spans 14 amino acids. For the CDR3, the DNA is TGTGCCAGCACTTACCTAGGGGGGGGATATGGCTACACCTTC. Its protein is CASTYLGGGYGYTF.

This clonotype was seen a handful of times. The chain uses TRBV18 and TRBJ2-7, with D possibly being TRBD1 or TRBD2 (5 bases each). V dropped 4 bases and J dropped 0 bases, with 22 bases sitting between them. Germline CDR1 reads KGHSH; CDR2 reads LQKENI. The CDR3 extends over 18 amino acids. The CDR3 protein is CASSQRDEGRTSSYEQYF. In DNA form, the CDR3 reads TGTGCCAGCTCACAAAGGGACGAGGGGCGGACCTCCTCCTACGAGCAGTACTTC. The complete variable domain, with remaining parts taken from reference TRBV18 and TRBJ2-7, reads NAGVMQNPRHLVRRRGQEARLRCSPMKGHSHVYWYRQLPEEGLKFMVYLQKENIIDESGMPKERFSAEFPKEGPSILRIQQVVRGDSAAYFCASSQRDEGRTSSYEQYFGPGTRLTVT.

This clonotype appeared many times. The rearrangement links TRBV5-4 to TRBJ2-1; TRBD1 might be the D (5 bases). Trimming took off 1 base at V and 0 bases at J, with 17 bases between the two ends. This CDR3 contains 18 residues. The germline gives CDR1 SGHNT, CDR2 YYREEE (reference sequence). CDR3 in amino acids: CASSLKSFNRSSYNEQFF. The CDR3 DNA follows: TGTGCCAGCAGCTTGAAAAGTTTTAACAGGAGCTCCTACAATGAGCAGTTCTTC.

The chain uses TRBV14 and TRBJ1-1; D is uncertain. Germline CDR1 and CDR2: SGHDN and FVKESK. V dropped 10 bases and J dropped 1 base, with 13 bases sitting between them. There are 13 residues in the CDR3. CDR3 coding DNA: TGTGCCACCTCCGAGTACTCGAACACTGAAGCTTTCTTT. Translating gives CATSEYSNTEAFF.

The chain is built from TRBV20-1 and TRBJ2-5, with D maybe TRBD2 (7 bases). Per the germline V gene, CDR1 is DFQATT and CDR2 is SNEGSKA (reference sequence). V lost 6 bases to trimming and J lost 11 bases, with 37 bases between them. The CDR3 length is 18 residues. CDR3 coding DNA: TGCAGTGCCCGGGGGGCTGGGGTTGGAAAAGGCCTCTACAATGAGCAGTACTTC. Its protein product is CSARGAGVGKGLYNEQYF.

This clonotype occurred many times. The rearrangement links TRBV3-1 to TRBJ1-2; 8 positions agree with TRBD1. The CDR3 has 14 residues. CDR1 and CDR2 from the germline V gene are LGHDT and YNNKEL (reference sequence). The V and J ends lost 3 bases and 6 bases, in that order; junction bases with no gene match: 6. The CDR3, as DNA: TGTGCCAGCAGCCACTGGACAGGGTACGATGGCTACACCTTC. As protein: CASSHWTGYDGYTF.

Ten or more counts support this clonotype. The V and J genes are TRBV5-1 and TRBJ2-3, with TRBD2 matching over 8 bases. This CDR3 comprises 16 residues. The germline V gene encodes CDR1 SGHRS and CDR2 YFSETQ. The junction had 4 bases not matched to a gene; V was cut back by 0 bases and J by 1 base. The CDR3 nucleotides are TGCGCCAGCAGCTTGGCCGGGGGGGCCGGCACAGATACGCAGTATTTT. This sequence encodes CASSLAGGAGTDTQYF.